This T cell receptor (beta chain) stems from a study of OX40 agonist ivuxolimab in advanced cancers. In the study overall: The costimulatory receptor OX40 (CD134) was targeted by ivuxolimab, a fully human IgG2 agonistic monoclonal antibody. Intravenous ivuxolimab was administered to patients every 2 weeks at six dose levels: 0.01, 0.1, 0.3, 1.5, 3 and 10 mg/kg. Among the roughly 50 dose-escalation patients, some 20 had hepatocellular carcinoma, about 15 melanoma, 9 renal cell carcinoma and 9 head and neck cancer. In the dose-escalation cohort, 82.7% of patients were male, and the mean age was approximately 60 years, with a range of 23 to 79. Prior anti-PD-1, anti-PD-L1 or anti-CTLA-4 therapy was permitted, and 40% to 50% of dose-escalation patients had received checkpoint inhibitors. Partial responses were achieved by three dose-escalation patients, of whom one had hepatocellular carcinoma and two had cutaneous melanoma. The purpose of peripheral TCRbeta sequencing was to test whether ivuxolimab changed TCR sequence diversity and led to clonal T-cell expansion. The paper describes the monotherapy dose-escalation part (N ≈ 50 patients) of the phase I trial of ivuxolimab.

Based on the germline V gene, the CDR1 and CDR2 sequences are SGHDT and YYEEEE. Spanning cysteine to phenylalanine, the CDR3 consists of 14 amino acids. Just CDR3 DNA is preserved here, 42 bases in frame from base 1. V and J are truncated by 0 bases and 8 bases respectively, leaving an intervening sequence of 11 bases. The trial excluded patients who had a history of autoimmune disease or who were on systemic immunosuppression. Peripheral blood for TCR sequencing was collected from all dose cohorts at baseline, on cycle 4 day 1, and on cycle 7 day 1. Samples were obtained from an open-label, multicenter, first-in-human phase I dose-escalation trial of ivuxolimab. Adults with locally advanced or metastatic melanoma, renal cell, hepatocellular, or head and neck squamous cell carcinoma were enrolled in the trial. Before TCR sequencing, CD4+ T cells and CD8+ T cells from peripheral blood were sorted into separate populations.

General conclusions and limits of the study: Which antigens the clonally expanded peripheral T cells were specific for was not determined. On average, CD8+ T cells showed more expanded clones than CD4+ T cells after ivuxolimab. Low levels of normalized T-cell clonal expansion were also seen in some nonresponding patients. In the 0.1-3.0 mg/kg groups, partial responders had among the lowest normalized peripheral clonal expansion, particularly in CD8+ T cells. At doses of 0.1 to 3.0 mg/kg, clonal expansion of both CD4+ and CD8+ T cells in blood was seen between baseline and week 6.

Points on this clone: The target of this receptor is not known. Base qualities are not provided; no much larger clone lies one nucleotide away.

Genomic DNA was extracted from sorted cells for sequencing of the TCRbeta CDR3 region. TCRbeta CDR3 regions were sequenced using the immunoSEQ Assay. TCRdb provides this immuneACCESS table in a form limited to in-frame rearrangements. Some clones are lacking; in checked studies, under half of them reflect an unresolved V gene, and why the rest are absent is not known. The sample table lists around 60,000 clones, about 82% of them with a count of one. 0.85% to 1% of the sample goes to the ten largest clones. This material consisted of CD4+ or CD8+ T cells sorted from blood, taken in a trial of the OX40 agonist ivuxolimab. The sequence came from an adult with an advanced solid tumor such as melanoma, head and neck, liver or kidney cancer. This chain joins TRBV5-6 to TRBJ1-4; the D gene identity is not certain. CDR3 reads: CASSLGIGNEKLFF. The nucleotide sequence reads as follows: TGTGCCAGCAGCTTGGGAATAGGGAACGAAAAACTGTTTTTT.